The clone carrying this TCR beta chain was observed at least ten times. Its antigen is still unknown. A TCRbeta library incorporating unique molecular identifiers was prepared. Each CDR3 protein gets one entry after TCRdb re-called the PCR reads with MiXCR. In the table there are roughly 670,000 distinct CDR3 sequences, around 14% of which are singletons. This sample is part of a study of T-cell reconstitution after alpha-beta-depleted transplantation in children. The CDR3 sequence is 14 residues long. V gave up 3 bases and J gave up 6 bases, with 14 bases separating them. Germline V gene data show CDR1 as SGHRS and CDR2 as YFSETQ. Study-level findings and limits: Day-60 TCRbeta diversity that was high in some patients was derived from surviving recipient T cells and thymic progenitors. Expanded graft clones, several hundred of them, were reportedly the source of alpha-beta T cells about two months after transplant.

The J gene is TRBJ2-3, the V gene TRBV5-1, with D unclear. Here the sequenced sample was PBMCs, taken before TCRalphabeta/CD19-depleted stem cell transplant. The TCR originated in a girl aged 2 to 10 with congenital amegakaryocytic thrombocytopenia, due to receive a stem cell transplant. CDR3 in amino acids: CASSWELTADTQYF. The CDR3 bases are TGCGCCAGCAGCTGGGAACTCACCGCCGATACGCAGTATTTT.